This TCR beta chain was recovered during a study of cytomegalovirus exposure and HLA in healthy donors. Regarding the study as a whole: The later analysis indicated that the majority of CMV-associated TCR beta chains appeared HLA-restricted.

Note on this clone: The target antigen is unknown.

A multiplex PCR was run with 60 Vbeta primers and 13 Jbeta primers. TCRdb's table, derived via immunoSEQ multiplex PCR, lists solely in-frame clones and lacks some. The sample lists approximately 150,000 clones; about 70% were seen once. In nominal health when sampled, donors likely had unrecorded immune exposures nonetheless. CDR3 length equals 14 residues. CDR1 and CDR2 (germline): SGHTS, YDEGEE. The clonotype was recovered from a male donor in good health and CMV-seronegative. The chain links TRBV5-8 to TRBJ2-5; D call uncertain. The J call may be wrong; the DNA end is better matched by TRBJ2-7. Sequenced input: PBMCs. This CDR3 is CASSLRLTPYEQYF. Here the CDR3 DNA reads TGTGCCAGCAGCTTGAGACTCACCCCCTACGAGCAGTACTTC.